These 3 T cell receptor beta chains came from one sample sequenced in a study of blood T cell repertoires in COVID-19. TCRdb's table, derived via immunoSEQ multiplex PCR, lists solely in-frame clones and lacks some. The sample comprises approximately 330,000 clones, approximately 86% of which are singletons, and 3.5% to 4.5% rests with the top ten. Sequenced: PBMCs or T cells enriched from blood (not recorded which). The receptors here all came from a middle-aged woman with acute COVID-19.

The rearrangement links TRBV28 to TRBJ1-6, with TRBD1 identical over 9 bases. There are 17 residues in the CDR3. The J segment lost 10 bases and the V segment lost 5 bases, leaving 15 bases of the junction unmatched. Germline V gives CDR1 MDHEN, CDR2 SYDVKM. CDR3 DNA sequence: TGTGCCAGCAGTGACGGACAGGGGACAGCAAGGGGATCACCCCTCCACTTT. It specifies CASSDGQGTARGSPLHF. Using reference TRBV28 and TRBJ1-6 for the parts outside the CDR3, the full variable domain is DVKVTQSSRYLVKRTGEKVFLECVQDMDHENMFWYRQDPGLGLRLIYFSYDVKMKEKGDIPEGYSVSREKKERFSLILESASTNQTSMYLCASSDGQGTARGSPLHFGNGTRLTVT.

This CDR3 is CASSRSSTGGRFYGYTF. CDR3 DNA sequence: TGTGCCAGCAGCAGGAGTTCAACAGGGGGCCGTTTTTATGGCTACACCTTC. The rearrangement uses TRBV27 and TRBJ1-2, with 9 nucleotides matching TRBD1. The CDR3 contains 17 residues. The V gene end was trimmed by 6 bases and the J gene end by 5 bases; junction bases not matched to a gene: 16. Germline V gene sequence: CDR1 MNHEY, CDR2 SMNVEV (reference sequence).

V usage is TRBV5-1 and J usage is TRBJ2-7, with TRBD1 identical over 7 bases. J lost 5 bases, V lost 0 bases, and 14 bases had no gene match. CDR1 is SGHRS, CDR2 YFSETQ, per germline. The CDR3 runs to 17 residues. The CDR3 sequence is CASSLGPLSTGFHEQYF. CDR3 nucleotide sequence: TGCGCCAGCAGCTTGGGCCCTCTCTCGACAGGGTTCCACGAGCAGTACTTC. Together with reference TRBV5-1 and TRBJ2-7, the CDR3 gives the full variable domain: KAGVTQTPRYLIKTRGQQVTLSCSPISGHRSVSWYQQTPGQGLQFLFEYFSETQRNKGNFPGRFSGRQFSNSRSEMNVSTLELGDSALYLCASSLGPLSTGFHEQYFGPGTRLTVT.